This T cell receptor (beta chain) was retrieved from a study of CD8 T cells in ankylosing spondylitis. Study-wide points: Reactive arthritis synovial fluid and blood were previously reported to contain some motif variants. Several highly homologous variants made up a TCR beta motif, and this motif appeared characteristic of ankylosing spondylitis blood. Disease-linked clones bore a CD8+ phenotype, appearing relatively rarely in peripheral blood.

V shed 6 bases and J 4 bases; nucleotides not matched to a gene: 4. The CDR3 contains 13 residues. CDR1 and CDR2 (germline): LGHNT, FRNRAP. On this clonotype: The antigen is undetermined.

Via MiXCR, TCRdb re-called the 5' RACE reads, giving one row per CDR3 protein. In the table there are some 290,000 distinct CDR3 sequences, around 20% of which are singletons. The chain has TRBV12-5 and TRBJ1-1; 8 bases match TRBD1. Specimen: blood, either unsorted or a sorted T cell fraction (not recorded which). This receptor was identified in a male donor with ankylosing spondylitis or in good health (not recorded which). CDR3 sequence (DNA): TGTGCTAGTGGATACAGGGGGTCCACTGAAGCTTTCTTT. It translates to CASGYRGSTEAFF. Complete variable domain (other parts from reference TRBV12-5 and TRBJ1-1): DARVTQTPRHKVTEMGQEVTMRCQPILGHNTVFWYRQTMMQGLELLAYFRNRAPLDDSGMPKDRFSAEMPDATLATLKIQPSEPRDSAVYFCASGYRGSTEAFFGQGTRLTVV.